The 26 T cell receptor beta chains in this list originate from one sample, sequenced in a study of blood T cell repertoires in COVID-19. Some clones are missing from TCRdb's copy, which holds only in-frame ones; the method was immunoSEQ multiplex PCR. Found here are over 200,000 clones, roughly 87% of them singletons; the top ten hold 1.9%. Material: peripheral blood. These receptors were obtained from a man in his forties with active or convalescent COVID-19.

This chain uses TRBV28 with TRBJ2-7; 7 bases map to TRBD2. The CDR3 runs 14 residues. Trimming at V came to 2 bases and at J to 4 bases, leaving 5 bases not matched to a gene. Germline V CDR1 and CDR2: MDHEN, SYDVKM. CDR3 nucleotides: TGTGCCAGCAGTTTACGGCTAGCGGAATACGAGCAGTACTTC. Its protein product is CASSLRLAEYEQYF.

J is TRBJ1-4 and V is TRBV4-1, with TRBD1 matching over 8 bases. The J segment lost 5 bases and the V segment lost 3 bases, leaving 8 bases of the junction unmatched. Germline V gene data show CDR1 as MGHRA and CDR2 as YSYEKL. The CDR3 is 16 residues long. CDR3 bases: TGCGCCAGCAGCCATTCAGGACAGGGAGGAAATGAAAAACTGTTTTTT. Protein product: CASSHSGQGGNEKLFF.

CDR3 coding DNA: TGTGCCAGCAGCCCTCAGACAGGGGACTACACCGGGGAGCTGTTTTTT. It translates to CASSPQTGDYTGELFF. V is TRBV9 and J is TRBJ2-2, with TRBD1 matching 8 bases. J lost 3 bases, V lost 4 bases, and 8 bases had no gene match. Germline CDR1 SGDLS, CDR2 YYNGEE. This CDR3 is built from 16 residues.

The gene calls are TRBV19 and TRBJ1-5; D possibly corresponds to TRBD1 (6 bases). From germline, CDR1 is LNHDA and CDR2 SQIVND (reference sequence). The ends were cut back, 3 bases at V and 7 bases at J, with 10 bases in the middle. This CDR3 contains 13 residues. The CDR3 sequence: CASSMRGYQPQHF. In DNA, the CDR3 is TGTGCCAGTAGTATGAGGGGGTACCAGCCCCAGCATTTT. Supplemented by reference TRBV19 and TRBJ1-5, the full variable domain reads DGGITQSPKYLFRKEGQNVTLSCEQNLNHDAMYWYRQDPGQGLRLIYYSQIVNDFQKGDIAEGYSVSREKKESFPLTVTSAQKNPTAFYLCASSMRGYQPQHFGDGTRLSIL.

The chain has TRBV28 and TRBJ1-1; D remains unclear. This CDR3 is built from 14 residues. V gave up 3 bases and J gave up 1 base, with 9 bases separating them. The germline CDR1 and CDR2 sequences are MDHEN and SYDVKM. CDR3 DNA: TGTGCCAGCAGTTTCGGGAGTTGGAACACTGAAGCTTTCTTT. It specifies CASSFGSWNTEAFF.

This clone was picked up one time. The gene calls are TRBV7-9 and TRBJ2-3; 8 bases align to TRBD1. V lost 5 bases and J lost 5; bases outside the gene matches: 6. The CDR3 has 14 residues. Per the germline V gene, CDR1 is SEHNR and CDR2 is FQNEAQ (reference sequence). The CDR3 DNA is TGTGCCAGCAGCCAGAGGACAGGGCTAGATACGCAGTATTTT. Protein sequence: CASSQRTGLDTQYF.

This clone appeared a few times. V usage is TRBV13 and J usage is TRBJ2-5, with a possible D match to TRBD2 (5 bases). This CDR3 is 16 amino acids long. V was pared by 3 bases and J by 5 bases, with 19 bases between. Germline V CDR1 and CDR2: PRHDT, FYEKMQ (reference sequence). Here the CDR3 reads CASSFRRYGVGETQYF. The CDR3 DNA follows: TGTGCCAGCAGCTTTCGGAGGTACGGGGTTGGCGAGACCCAGTACTTC.

This clone was detected a few times. CDR3 bases: TGTGCCACCAGTGATTCAGGTGGGGCCAACGTCCTGACTTTC. Encoded protein: CATSDSGGANVLTF. The chain carries TRBV24-1 and TRBJ2-6; D ambiguous. Germline-derived CDR1 and CDR2 are KGHDR and SFDVKD. The CDR3 sequence is 14 residues long. Trimming took 2 bases from V and 3 from J, leaving 4 bases between them.

The chain links TRBV7-3 to TRBJ2-7; 7 nucleotides line up with TRBD1. V was pared by 1 base and J by 6 bases, with 3 bases of the junction left unmatched. This CDR3 has 13 amino acids. The germline CDR1 and CDR2 sequences are SGHTA and FQGTGA. This CDR3 is CASSLKPGGEQYF. The CDR3 region has the DNA TGTGCCAGCAGCTTAAAGCCAGGGGGCGAGCAGTACTTC.

CDR3 amino acids: CASSDIRGGNSPLHF. CDR3 in DNA: TGCGCCAGCAGTGATATTCGGGGGGGGAATTCACCCCTCCACTTT. The chain carries TRBV10-2 and TRBJ1-6; maybe TRBD1 (5 bases). This CDR3 is built from 15 residues. Trimming left V 3 bases short and J 7 bases short, with 13 bases between. Germline V gene sequence: CDR1 WSHSY, CDR2 SAAADI.

This chain connects TRBV3-1 (or the pseudogene TRBV3-2) to TRBJ2-5; no reliable D call. Germline CDR1 reads LGHDT; CDR2 reads YNNKEL (reference sequence). The CDR3 is made up of 15 amino acids. V was cut by 5 bases and J by 5 bases, with 18 bases left in between. The DNA of the CDR3 is TGTGCCAGCAGCTCGAAGGCCCTAGTTGGGGAGACCCAGTACTTC. Encoded protein: CASSSKALVGETQYF.

The CDR3 here is CASTFGGGNYGYTF. CDR3 in DNA: TGTGCCAGTACCTTTGGGGGCGGAAACTATGGCTACACCTTC. V is TRBV19 and J is TRBJ1-2; a weak D match, TRBD1 (6 bases). The CDR3 covers 14 residues. Per the germline V gene, CDR1 is LNHDA and CDR2 is SQIVND (reference sequence). Between the trimmed V and J ends, which lost 7 bases and 2 bases, there was a span of 14 bases.

CDR3 sequence reads: CASSLPGALNEKLFF. The CDR3 DNA follows: TGTGCCAGCAGCTTACCAGGGGCCCTTAATGAAAAACTGTTTTTT. The chain uses TRBV7-9 and TRBJ1-4; the D gene is possibly TRBD1 (6 bases). Trimming took 2 bases from V and 4 from J, leaving 11 bases between them. This CDR3 spans 15 amino acids. CDR1 and CDR2 (germline): SEHNR, FQNEAQ (reference sequence).

The V gene is TRBV9, the J gene TRBJ2-7; maybe TRBD2 (5 bases). The CDR3 runs to 14 residues. The V end lost 6 bases, the J end lost 5 bases, and 18 bases lay between the germline ends. In germline, CDR1 is SGDLS, CDR2 YYNGEE. CDR3 coding DNA: TGTGCCAGCAACCCCGGCGGGTTGTGGCACGAGCAGTACTTC. Protein sequence: CASNPGGLWHEQYF.

The chain employs TRBV10-2 and TRBJ1-3; D is unclear. V shed 8 bases and J shed 0 bases, with 8 bases lying between them. CDR3 length equals 13 residues. Germline lookup yields CDR1 WSHSY and CDR2 SAAADI. CDR3 in DNA: TGCGCCAGCGGGAGCGACTCTGGAAACACCATATATTTT. This sequence encodes CASGSDSGNTIYF.

The chain carries TRBV6-2 or TRBV6-3 and TRBJ1-6; 9 bases fit TRBD1. This CDR3 spans 15 amino acids. Germline loops: CDR1 MNHEY, CDR2 SVGEGT. V lost 4 bases and J lost 9; bases outside the gene matches: 7. DNA for the CDR3: TGTGCCAGCAGTTCGGCCGGGACAGGGAGTTCACCCCTCCACTTT. Its protein product is CASSSAGTGSSPLHF.

CDR3 sequence: CASSPQETQYF. In DNA, the CDR3 is TGTGCCAGCAGCCCGCAAGAGACCCAGTACTTC. This rearrangement joins TRBV7-8 to TRBJ2-5; no firm D call. The CDR3 covers 11 residues. V gave up 5 bases and J gave up 2 bases, with 3 bases separating them. The germline V gene encodes CDR1 SGHVS and CDR2 FQNEAQ.

This chain uses TRBV10-3 with TRBJ2-1; TRBD2 aligns across 8 bases. J gave up 1 base and V 6 bases, and 2 bases lay outside the gene matches. The CDR3 spans 14 residues. Germline CDR1 reads ENHRY; CDR2 reads SYGVKD. The CDR3 sequence: CAIRVAGSYNEQFF. The CDR3 region has the DNA TGTGCCATCAGGGTAGCGGGATCCTACAATGAGCAGTTCTTC.

The gene calls are TRBV28 and TRBJ2-7; possibly TRBD2 for D (6 bases). CDR3 length equals 13 residues. V lost 2 bases and J lost 2, with 7 bases in between. CDR1 and CDR2 from the germline V gene are MDHEN and SYDVKM. The CDR3 bases are TGTGCCAGCAGTTTAGGCGGGACCTACGAGCAGTACTTC. It translates to CASSLGGTYEQYF.

The chain joins TRBV2 to TRBJ2-2; TRBD2 agrees at 8 bases. The trim removed 5 bases at V and 4 bases at J, leaving 6 bases unmatched. Germline V CDR1 and CDR2: SNHLY, FYNNEI. The CDR3 totals 15 residues. The CDR3 nucleotides are TGTGCCAGCAGTCGGGCGGGGGGCTCCACCGGGGAGCTGTTTTTT. It encodes CASSRAGGSTGELFF.

V usage is TRBV4-2 and J usage is TRBJ2-7; weak D call: TRBD1 (6 bases). The V gene lost 4 bases and the J gene lost 0 bases, with 16 bases spanning the gap. Looked up from germline, CDR1 is LGHNA and CDR2 is YNFKEQ. CDR3 size: 16 residues. Here the CDR3 reads CASSLRDTPSSYEQYF. CDR3 coding DNA: TGTGCCAGCAGCCTCCGGGACACTCCGAGCTCCTACGAGCAGTACTTC.

V gene TRBV28 combines with J gene TRBJ1-1; D remains unclear. V was trimmed by 2 bases and J by 1 base, leaving 11 bases between them. CDR1 and CDR2 (germline): MDHEN, SYDVKM. This CDR3 is 15 amino acids long. CDR3 sequence (DNA): TGTGCCAGCAGTTTACCGCTTTCGGGGAACACTGAAGCTTTCTTT. Amino acids: CASSLPLSGNTEAFF.

This chain connects TRBV4-1 to TRBJ1-1; TRBD1 might be the D (5 bases). Germline CDR1 MGHRA, CDR2 YSYEKL. The CDR3 spans 12 residues. The V end lost 4 bases, the J end lost 7 bases, and 10 bases lay between the germline ends. As DNA, the CDR3 is TGCGCCAGCAGCCGTGGGGCCAGTGAAGCTTTCTTT. Translating gives CASSRGASEAFF.

This clone was detected once. The chain is built from TRBV20-1 and TRBJ1-1; the match to TRBD1 covers 8 bases. The CDR3 totals 11 residues. CDR1 DFQATT and CDR2 SNEGSKA come from the germline V gene (reference sequence). V lost 3 bases and J lost 10; bases outside the gene matches: 4. The CDR3 is CSASPDRAAFF. As DNA, the CDR3 is TGCAGTGCTAGCCCGGACAGGGCAGCTTTCTTT.

V gene TRBV29-1 combines with J gene TRBJ1-1; the D gene is possibly TRBD1 (5 bases). V was shortened by 7 bases and J by 0 bases, with 12 bases between the two germline ends. The germline V gene has CDR1 SQVTM and CDR2 ANQGSEA. The CDR3 runs 13 residues. CDR3 nucleotides: TGCAGCGCCCTAGAACAGGTGAACACTGAAGCTTTCTTT. Translated: CSALEQVNTEAFF.

The sample holds a few counts of this clone. The V gene is TRBV7-3, the J gene TRBJ1-5; weak D call: TRBD1 (6 bases). The CDR3 totals 15 residues. Germline V gene data show CDR1 as SGHTA and CDR2 as FQGTGA. Trimming took off 3 bases at V and 3 bases at J, with 12 bases between the two ends. CDR3 protein: CASSLEQGFNQPQHF. DNA for the CDR3: TGTGCCAGCAGCTTGGAACAGGGCTTCAATCAGCCCCAGCATTTT.